This T cell receptor beta chain was identified during a study of OX40 agonist ivuxolimab in advanced cancers. Generated by immunoSEQ multiplex PCR, the TCRdb table keeps only in-frame clones and is missing some. The profile shows roughly 56,000 clones, 65% to 85% of them singletons. V lost 2 bases, J lost 0 bases, and 5 bases stayed unmatched. In germline, CDR1 is SGHDN, CDR2 FVKESK. The CDR3 runs 17 residues. The sample was CD4+ or CD8+ T cells sorted from blood, taken in a trial of the OX40 agonist ivuxolimab. The receptor was derived from an adult with an advanced solid tumor such as melanoma, head and neck, liver or kidney cancer. The rearrangement links TRBV14 to TRBJ2-3, with 10 bases that match TRBD1. CDR3 region: CASSQTRQGASTDTQYF. CDR3 nucleotides: TGTGCCAGCAGCCAAACTCGACAGGGGGCTAGCACAGATACGCAGTATTTT.